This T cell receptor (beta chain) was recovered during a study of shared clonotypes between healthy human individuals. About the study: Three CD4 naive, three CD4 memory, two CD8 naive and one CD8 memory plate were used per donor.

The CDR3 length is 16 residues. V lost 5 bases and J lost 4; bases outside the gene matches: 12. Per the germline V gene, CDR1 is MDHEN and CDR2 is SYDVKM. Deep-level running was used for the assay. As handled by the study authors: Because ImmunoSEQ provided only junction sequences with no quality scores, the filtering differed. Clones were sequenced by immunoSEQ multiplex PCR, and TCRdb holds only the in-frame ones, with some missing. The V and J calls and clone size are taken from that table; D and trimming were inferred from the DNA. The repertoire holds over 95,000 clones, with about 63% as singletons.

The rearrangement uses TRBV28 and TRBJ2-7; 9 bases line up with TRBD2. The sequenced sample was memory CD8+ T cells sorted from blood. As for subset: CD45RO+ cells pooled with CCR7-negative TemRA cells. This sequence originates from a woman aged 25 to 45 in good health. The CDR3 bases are TGTGCCAGCAGTCGTAGTATAGCGGGAGTTAGTTACGAGCAGTACTTC. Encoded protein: CASSRSIAGVSYEQYF.